The clone carrying this T cell receptor beta chain was picked up many times. The V gene end was trimmed by 4 bases and the J gene end by 4 bases; junction bases not matched to a gene: 16. The CDR3 sequence is 18 residues long. Looked up from germline, CDR1 is SGDLS and CDR2 is YYNGEE. TCRdb reanalysed the 5' RACE reads using MiXCR and keeps one entry per CDR3 protein. The profile shows tens of thousands of distinct CDR3 sequences, roughly an eighth of them singletons. This sample is part of a study of early T cells in non-severe SARS-CoV-2 infection. This clonotype originated in an adult who was a healthcare worker with PCR-confirmed SARS-CoV-2 infection or an uninfected control (not recorded which). The chain combines TRBV9 with TRBJ2-3, with 9 bases fitting TRBD2. Sequencing was performed on whole blood. DNA for the CDR3: TGTGCCAGCAGCCGCGTAGGGTGGGCTAGCGGGGAGGCAGATACGCAGTATTTT. It encodes CASSRVGWASGEADTQYF.